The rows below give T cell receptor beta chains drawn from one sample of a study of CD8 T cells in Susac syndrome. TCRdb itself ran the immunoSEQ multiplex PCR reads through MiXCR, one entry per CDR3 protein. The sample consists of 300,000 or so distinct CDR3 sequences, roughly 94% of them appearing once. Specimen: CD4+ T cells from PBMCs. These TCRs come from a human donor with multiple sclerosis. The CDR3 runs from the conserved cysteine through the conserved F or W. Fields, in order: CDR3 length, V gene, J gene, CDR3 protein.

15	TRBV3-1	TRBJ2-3	CASSQSQGLTDTQYF
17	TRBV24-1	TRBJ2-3	CATSDGRLAGGPDTQYF
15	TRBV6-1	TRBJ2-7	CASREGIWATYEQYF
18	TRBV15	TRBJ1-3	CATSRDNRAEYSGNTIYF
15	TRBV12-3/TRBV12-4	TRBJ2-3	CASSLNGLAADTQYF
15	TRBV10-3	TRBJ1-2	CAINNPTGTYYGYTF
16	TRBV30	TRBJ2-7	CAWNASPRGVGDEQYF
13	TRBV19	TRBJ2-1	CASSTSGGNEQFF
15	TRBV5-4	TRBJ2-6	CASSLRSNGANVLTF
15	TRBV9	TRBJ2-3	CASSVTQEGTDTQYF
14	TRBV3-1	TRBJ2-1	CASRTAGEGNEQFF
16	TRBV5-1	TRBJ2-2	CASSLVFRGTAGELFF
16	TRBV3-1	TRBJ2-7	CASSPKSSGRAGEQYF